In its sample, the clone carrying this T cell receptor beta chain was seen many times. This sample was included in a study of T cells in Graves' hyperthyroidism and ophthalmopathy. Graves' hyperthyroidism without ophthalmopathy progression within 18 months was termed stable. The CDR3 contains 14 residues. Looked up from germline, CDR1 is MNHNS and CDR2 is SASEGT. With 0 bases removed from V and 7 bases from J, the gap between germline ends came to 12 bases. Template material for amplifying TCR beta CDR3 regions consisted of RNA transcripts. When the TCR CDR3 underwent first-round RT-PCR, the HTBI primer set was used. Via MiXCR, TCRdb re-called the multiplex PCR reads, giving one row per CDR3 protein. Found here are about 110,000 distinct CDR3 sequences, roughly 15% of them singletons; the top ten hold 35% to 45%.

The source material was blood. The V gene is TRBV6-1, the J gene TRBJ1-2; tentatively, D is TRBD1 (5 bases). This TCR derives from a woman between 45 and 60 years old with Graves' hyperthyroidism. The CDR3 region is CASSEADSLFGYTF. DNA for the CDR3: TGTGCCAGCAGTGAAGCCGACAGCCTCTTTGGCTACACCTTC.